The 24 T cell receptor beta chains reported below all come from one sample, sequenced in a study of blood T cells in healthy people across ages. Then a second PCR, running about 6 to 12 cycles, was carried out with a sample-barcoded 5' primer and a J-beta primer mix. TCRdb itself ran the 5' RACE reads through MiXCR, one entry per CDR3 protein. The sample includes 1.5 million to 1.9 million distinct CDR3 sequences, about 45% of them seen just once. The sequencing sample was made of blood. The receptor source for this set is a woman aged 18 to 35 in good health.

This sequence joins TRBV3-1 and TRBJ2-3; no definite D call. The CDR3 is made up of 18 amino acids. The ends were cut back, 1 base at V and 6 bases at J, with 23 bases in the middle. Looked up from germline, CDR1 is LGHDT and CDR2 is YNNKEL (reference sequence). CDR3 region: CASSQVDAGEKGYDTQYF. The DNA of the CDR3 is TGTGCCAGCAGCCAAGTTGACGCTGGAGAGAAAGGGTATGATACGCAGTATTTT.

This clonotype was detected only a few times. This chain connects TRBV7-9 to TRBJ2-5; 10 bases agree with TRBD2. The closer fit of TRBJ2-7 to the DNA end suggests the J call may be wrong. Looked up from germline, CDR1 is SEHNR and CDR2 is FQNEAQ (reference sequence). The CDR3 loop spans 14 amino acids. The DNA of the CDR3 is TGTGCCAGCAGCCCAGCGGGGGGGTTTAACGAGCAGTACTTC. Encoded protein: CASSPAGGFNEQYF.

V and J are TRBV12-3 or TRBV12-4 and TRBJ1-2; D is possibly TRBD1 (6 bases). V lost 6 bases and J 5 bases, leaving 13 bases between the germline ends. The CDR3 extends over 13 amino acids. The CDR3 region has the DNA TGTGCCAGCAGACGGGGGGGCTGGTATGGCTACACCTTC. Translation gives CASRRGGWYGYTF.

The CDR3 DNA reads as TGTGCCAGCAGAAAAAACACCGGGACAGTAAACACCGGGGAGCTGTTTTTT. This encodes CASRKNTGTVNTGELFF. The V gene is TRBV6-2 or TRBV6-3, the J gene TRBJ2-2; 7 positions agree with TRBD1. Germline V gene lookup returns CDR1 MNHEY and CDR2 SVGEGT. CDR3 size: 17 residues. Trimming removed 6 bases from V and 2 bases from J; junction bases left unmatched: 12.

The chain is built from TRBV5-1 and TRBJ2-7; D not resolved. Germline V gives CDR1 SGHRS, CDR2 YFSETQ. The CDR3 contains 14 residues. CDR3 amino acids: CASLPGPSYNEQYF. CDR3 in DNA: TGCGCTAGCCTACCGGGTCCTTCTTACAATGAGCAGTACTTC. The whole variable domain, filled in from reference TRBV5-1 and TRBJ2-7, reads KAGVTQTPRYLIKTRGQQVTLSCSPISGHRSVSWYQQTPGQGLQFLFEYFSETQRNKGNFPGRFSGRQFSNSRSEMNVSTLELGDSALYLCASLPGPSYNEQYFGPGTRLTVT.

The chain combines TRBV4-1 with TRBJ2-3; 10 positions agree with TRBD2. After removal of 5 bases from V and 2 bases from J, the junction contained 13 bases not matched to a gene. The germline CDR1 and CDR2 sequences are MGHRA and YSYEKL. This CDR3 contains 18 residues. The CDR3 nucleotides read TGCGCCAGCAGCAAAGTTGCCGGGACTAGCGTGAACACAGATACGCAGTATTTT. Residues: CASSKVAGTSVNTDTQYF.

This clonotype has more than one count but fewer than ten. The DNA for the CDR3 is TGTGCCAGCAGCCAAGGTCAAACACTAGCCAAAAACATTCAGTACTTC. Protein product: CASSQGQTLAKNIQYF. This chain links TRBV3-1 with TRBJ2-4; D call uncertain. V gave up 1 base and J gave up 0 bases, with 10 bases separating them. The CDR3 extends over 16 amino acids. CDR1 LGHDT and CDR2 YNNKEL come from the germline V gene (reference sequence).

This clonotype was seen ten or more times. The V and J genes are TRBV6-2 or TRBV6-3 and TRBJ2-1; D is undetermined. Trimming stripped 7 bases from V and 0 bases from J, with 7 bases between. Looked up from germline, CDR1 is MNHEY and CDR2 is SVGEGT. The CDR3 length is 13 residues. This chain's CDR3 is CASKKSSYNEQFF. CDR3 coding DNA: TGTGCCAGCAAGAAGAGCTCCTACAATGAGCAGTTCTTC.

The CDR3 loop is CASSPDKKSSGNTIYF. The DNA for the CDR3 is TGTGCCAGCAGCCCCGATAAGAAGAGCTCTGGAAACACCATATATTTT. The rearrangement uses TRBV7-9 and TRBJ1-3, with D unclear. Germline V gene lookup returns CDR1 SEHNR and CDR2 FQNEAQ (reference sequence). The CDR3 runs 16 residues. V shed 5 bases and J shed 0 bases, with 14 bases lying between them.

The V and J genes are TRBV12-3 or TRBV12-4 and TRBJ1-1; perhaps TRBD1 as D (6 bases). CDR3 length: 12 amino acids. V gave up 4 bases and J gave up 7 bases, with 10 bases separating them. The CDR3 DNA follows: TGTGCCAGCAGTTGGACAGTAGGTGAAGCTTTCTTT. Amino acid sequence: CASSWTVGEAFF.

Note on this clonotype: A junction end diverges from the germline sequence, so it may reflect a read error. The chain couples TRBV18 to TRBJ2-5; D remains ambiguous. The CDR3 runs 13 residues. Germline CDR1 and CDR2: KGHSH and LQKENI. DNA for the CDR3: TGTGCCTGCTCACCAAGGGTCCAAGAGACCCAGTACTTC. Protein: CACSPRVQETQYF.

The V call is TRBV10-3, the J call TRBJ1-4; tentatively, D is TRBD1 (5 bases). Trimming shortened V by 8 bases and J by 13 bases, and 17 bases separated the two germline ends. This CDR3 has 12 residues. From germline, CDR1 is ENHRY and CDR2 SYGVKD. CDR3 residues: CAIGPGTGGLFF. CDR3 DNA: TGTGCCATCGGACCGGGGACCGGAGGACTGTTTTTT.

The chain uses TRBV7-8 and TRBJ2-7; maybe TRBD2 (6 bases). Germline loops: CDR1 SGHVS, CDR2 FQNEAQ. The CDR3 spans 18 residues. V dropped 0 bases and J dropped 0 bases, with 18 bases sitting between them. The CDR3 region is CASSLAEGPARSSYEQYF. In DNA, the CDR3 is TGTGCCAGCAGCTTAGCGGAGGGACCAGCGAGGAGCTCCTACGAGCAGTACTTC.

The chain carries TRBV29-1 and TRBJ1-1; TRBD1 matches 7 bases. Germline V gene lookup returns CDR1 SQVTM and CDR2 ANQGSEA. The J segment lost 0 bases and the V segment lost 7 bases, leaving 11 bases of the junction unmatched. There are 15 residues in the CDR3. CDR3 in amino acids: CSARQGQGMNTEAFF. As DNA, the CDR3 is TGCAGCGCTCGACAGGGCCAAGGGATGAACACTGAAGCTTTCTTT.

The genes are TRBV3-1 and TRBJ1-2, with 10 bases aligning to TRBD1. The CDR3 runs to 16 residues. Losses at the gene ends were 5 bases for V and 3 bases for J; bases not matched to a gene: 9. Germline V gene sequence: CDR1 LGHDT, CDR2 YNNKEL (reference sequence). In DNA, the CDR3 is TGTGCCAGCAGCTACTCCCTGGGACAGGGGTACTATGGCTACACCTTC. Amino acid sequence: CASSYSLGQGYYGYTF.

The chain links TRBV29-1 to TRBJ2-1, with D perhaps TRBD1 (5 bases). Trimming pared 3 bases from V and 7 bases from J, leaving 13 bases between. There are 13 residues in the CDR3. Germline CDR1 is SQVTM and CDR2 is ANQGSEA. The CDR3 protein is CSVDVRAVNEQFF. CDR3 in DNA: TGCAGCGTTGATGTCAGGGCGGTGAATGAGCAGTTCTTC.

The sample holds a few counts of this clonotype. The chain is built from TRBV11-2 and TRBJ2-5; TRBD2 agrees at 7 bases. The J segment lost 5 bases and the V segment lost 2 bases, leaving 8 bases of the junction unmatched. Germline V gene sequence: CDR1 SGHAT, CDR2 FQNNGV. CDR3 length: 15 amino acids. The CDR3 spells CASSLLPTSAETQYF. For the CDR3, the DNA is TGTGCCAGCAGCTTACTTCCAACTAGCGCGGAGACCCAGTACTTC.

The CDR3 nucleotides are TGTGCCAGCAGACCCAGCGTCAATGAGCAGTACTTC. This translates into CASRPSVNEQYF. This sequence joins TRBV7-9 and TRBJ2-5; D uncertain. V dropped 6 bases and J dropped 11 bases, with 16 bases sitting between them. Germline CDR1 is SEHNR and CDR2 is FQNEAQ (reference sequence). The CDR3 runs 12 residues.

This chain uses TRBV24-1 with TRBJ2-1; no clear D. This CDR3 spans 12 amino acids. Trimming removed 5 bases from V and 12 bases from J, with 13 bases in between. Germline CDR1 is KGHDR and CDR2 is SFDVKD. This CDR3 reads CATSAPDTTQFF. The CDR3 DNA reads TGTGCCACCAGTGCCCCTGACACAACGCAGTTCTTC.

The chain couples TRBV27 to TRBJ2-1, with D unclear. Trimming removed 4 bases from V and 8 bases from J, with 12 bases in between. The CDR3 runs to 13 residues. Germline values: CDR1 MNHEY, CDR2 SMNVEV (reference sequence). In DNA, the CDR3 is TGTGCCAGCAGTTATTATAGAGTCGATGAGCAGTTCTTC. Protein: CASSYYRVDEQFF.

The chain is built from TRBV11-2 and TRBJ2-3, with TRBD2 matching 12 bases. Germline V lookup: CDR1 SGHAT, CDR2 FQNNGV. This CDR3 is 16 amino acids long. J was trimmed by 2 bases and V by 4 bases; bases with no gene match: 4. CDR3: CASSYTSGGITDTQYF. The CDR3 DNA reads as TGTGCCAGCAGCTACACTAGCGGGGGGATCACAGATACGCAGTATTTT.

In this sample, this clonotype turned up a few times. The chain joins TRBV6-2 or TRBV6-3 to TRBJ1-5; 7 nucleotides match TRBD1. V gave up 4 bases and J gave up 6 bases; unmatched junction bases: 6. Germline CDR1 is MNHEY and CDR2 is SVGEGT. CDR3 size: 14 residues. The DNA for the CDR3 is TGTGCCAGCAGTTCCGACAGGGTCGGTCAGCCCCAGCATTTT. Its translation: CASSSDRVGQPQHF.

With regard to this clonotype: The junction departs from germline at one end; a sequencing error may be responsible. The CDR3 sequence is CASLWTAYEQYF. As DNA, the CDR3 is TGCGCCAGCTTATGGACGGCCTACGAGCAGTACTTC. The rearrangement joins TRBV6-1 to TRBJ2-7; D gene ambiguous. The CDR3 is 12 residues long. From germline, CDR1 is MNHNS and CDR2 SASEGT.

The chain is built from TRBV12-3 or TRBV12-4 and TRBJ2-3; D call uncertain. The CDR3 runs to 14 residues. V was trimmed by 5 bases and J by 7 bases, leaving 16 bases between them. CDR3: CASSVVRSINTQYF. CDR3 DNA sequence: TGTGCCAGCAGTGTAGTGAGGAGTATTAATACGCAGTATTTT.